Below are 13 T cell receptor beta chains sequenced from a single sample in a study of T cell repertoires in cytomegalovirus infection. TCRdb re-called the reads through MiXCR, storing one row per CDR3 protein. There are about 180,000 distinct CDR3 sequences in the sample; approximately 15% occur only once, and 25% to 30% lies in the top ten. The sequencing input was PBMCs. All receptors derive from a human donor in good health (CMV status not recorded). Some clones in this sample may be carry-over from other donors' samples.

This clonotype showed up just a few times. The chain links TRBV27 to TRBJ1-2, with a possible D match to TRBD1 (5 bases). Germline V gives CDR1 MNHEY, CDR2 SMNVEV (reference sequence). CDR3 length: 14 amino acids. V was pared by 4 bases and J by 7 bases, with 16 bases between. The CDR3 protein is CASSSYTGLVGYTF. CDR3 in DNA: TGTGCCAGCAGTTCATATACAGGTTTGGTTGGCTACACCTTC.

This clonotype has only a few counts. This sequence joins TRBV6-1 and TRBJ2-7; 8 nucleotides align to TRBD1. The CDR3 length is 15 residues. With V trimmed by 5 bases and J by 2 bases, 8 bases remained unmatched. In germline, CDR1 is MNHNS, CDR2 SASEGT. As DNA, the CDR3 is TGTGCCAGCAGTACCCTTCCGGGACAGGCCTACGAGCAGTACTTC. Translated, it gives CASSTLPGQAYEQYF.

This clonotype was counted a few times. This rearrangement joins TRBV28 to TRBJ2-7; D tentatively fits TRBD1 or TRBD2 (5 bases each). The germline V and J ends were trimmed by 3 bases and 5 bases, with 8 bases remaining between them. This CDR3 is 12 amino acids long. Germline CDR1 and CDR2: MDHEN and SYDVKM. CDR3 coding DNA: TGTGCCAGCAGTTTGGGACCCAACGAGCAGTACTTC. Protein product: CASSLGPNEQYF.

In its sample, this clonotype was seen many times. The chain employs TRBV12-3 or TRBV12-4 and TRBJ1-3; D not resolved. V gave up 5 bases and J gave up 0 bases, with 11 bases separating them. The CDR3 is 15 amino acids. CDR3 residues: CASSPGPNSGNTIYF. CDR3 bases: TGTGCCAGCAGTCCCGGACCGAACTCTGGAAACACCATATATTTT.

Only one count was recorded for this clonotype. The chain carries TRBV14 and TRBJ2-7; 9 nucleotides agree with TRBD1. Losses at the gene ends were 4 bases for V and 7 bases for J; bases not matched to a gene: 11. This CDR3 has 15 residues. Germline assignment: CDR1 SGHDN and CDR2 FVKESK. The chain's CDR3 is CASSLLGDRVKEQYF. In DNA, the CDR3 is TGTGCCAGCAGCCTCCTCGGGGACAGGGTCAAGGAGCAGTACTTC.

This clonotype occurred many times. This chain connects TRBV25-1 to TRBJ2-2, with D possibly TRBD2 on 5 matching bases. Germline assignment: CDR1 MGHDK and CDR2 SYGVNS. The CDR3 is 12 amino acids. V lost 8 bases and J lost 7, with 11 bases in between. This CDR3 is CASVGRDGELFF. CDR3 in DNA: TGTGCCAGCGTTGGACGGGACGGGGAGCTGTTTTTT.

V is TRBV7-3 and J is TRBJ1-5; 9 bases agree with TRBD1. The germline V gene encodes CDR1 SGHTA and CDR2 FQGTGA. The CDR3 consists of 13 residues. With V trimmed by 4 bases and J by 6 bases, 1 base remained unmatched. The CDR3 reads CASSSDRGQPQHF. In nucleotides, the CDR3 is TGTGCCAGCAGCTCGGACAGGGGTCAGCCCCAGCATTTT.

This clonotype was seen ten or more times. The chain recombines TRBV29-1 with TRBJ2-7; 8 positions agree with TRBD1. Germline trimming cut 5 bases from V and 5 bases from J; bases unmatched to any gene: 5. Germline V gene sequence: CDR1 SQVTM, CDR2 ANQGSEA. This CDR3 is built from 12 residues. The CDR3 DNA follows: TGCAGCGTTTGGGACAGGTATAACGAGCAGTACTTC. Amino acids: CSVWDRYNEQYF.

This clonotype has a count of ten or more. This chain links TRBV7-2 with TRBJ2-5; TRBD2 matches at 8 bases. Trimming cost V 2 bases and J 5 bases; bases outside gene matches: 10. The length of the CDR3 is 16 residues. Germline assignment: CDR1 SGHTA and CDR2 FQGNSA. DNA of the CDR3: TGTGCCAGCAGCTTAACTGCAGCGGGAGCTAAGGAGACCCAGTACTTC. Its translation is CASSLTAAGAKETQYF.

The chain carries TRBV20-1 and TRBJ1-2, with 7 positions matching TRBD1. Germline V gene lookup returns CDR1 DFQATT and CDR2 SNEGSKA (reference sequence). CDR3 length: 10 amino acids. V shed 6 bases, J shed 8 bases, and the junction held 3 bases outside the gene matches. The CDR3 DNA reads as TGCAGTGCCCAACAGGGGGGCTACACCTTC. Protein sequence: CSAQQGGYTF.

The chain joins TRBV19 to TRBJ2-4; perhaps TRBD2 as D (6 bases). The germline CDR1 and CDR2 sequences are LNHDA and SQIVND (reference sequence). The V end was cut by 3 bases, the J end by 2 bases, with 17 bases between. CDR3 length equals 17 residues. The CDR3 DNA sequence: TGTGCCAGTAGTATGGAGGGGTTTGAGACGCCCAAAAACATTCAGTACTTC. It translates to CASSMEGFETPKNIQYF.

On this clonotype itself: With a much larger clone just one base away, this may be a read error. V usage is TRBV12-3 or TRBV12-4 and J usage is TRBJ2-7; D may be TRBD2 (6 bases). There are 15 residues in the CDR3. This CDR3 reads CAGSFRDSSSYEQYF. In nucleotides, the CDR3 is TGTGCCGGCAGCTTTAGGGACTCCTCCTCCTACGAGCAGTACTTC.

This clonotype has ten or more counts. The genes are TRBV7-3 and TRBJ2-4; TRBD2 might be the D (5 bases). Germline CDR1 SGHTA, CDR2 FQGTGA. V was pared by 5 bases and J by 9 bases, with 20 bases between. CDR3 size: 15 residues. The CDR3 DNA follows: TGTGCCAGCAGCCCAGATGAGGGATCCTGGTCCATTCAGTACTTC. Encoded protein: CASSPDEGSWSIQYF. The full variable domain, its missing parts supplied by reference TRBV7-3 and TRBJ2-4, is GAGVSQTPSNKVTEKGKYVELRCDPISGHTALYWYRQSLGQGPEFLIYFQGTGAADDSGLPNDRFFAVRPEGSVSTLKIQRTERGDSAVYLCASSPDEGSWSIQYFGAGTRLSVL.